Each of the 23 T cell receptor beta chains below was sequenced from the same sample in a study of T cell responses to AZD1222 COVID-19 vaccine. Produced via immunoSEQ multiplex PCR; TCRdb's table is partial and in-frame only. The sample carries 70,000 to 95,000 clones, under 95% recorded once. Sample: peripheral blood, taken 28 days after the second AZD1222 dose. Receptors were obtained from an adult who received the AZD1222 COVID-19 vaccine.

The chain carries TRBV27 and TRBJ2-2, with TRBD2 as a possible D gene (6 bases). The CDR3 totals 17 residues. The V end was cut by 5 bases, the J end by 5 bases, with 21 bases between. CDR1 is MNHEY, CDR2 SMNVEV, per germline (reference sequence). In nucleotides, the CDR3 is TGTGCCAGCAGTCCAAATCCTCAGGGAGGTAATACCGGGGAGCTGTTTTTT. This codes for CASSPNPQGGNTGELFF.

V usage is TRBV6-2 or TRBV6-3 and J usage is TRBJ1-5; D is unclear. This CDR3 region has 14 residues. V lost 0 bases to trimming and J lost 7 bases, with 10 bases between them. Germline values: CDR1 MNHEY, CDR2 SVGEGT. The CDR3 nucleotides read TGTGCCAGCAGTTACTCCCCTTCAGGACAGCCCCAGCATTTT. Translated: CASSYSPSGQPQHF.

The V gene is TRBV6-5, the J gene TRBJ2-1; 10 bases are shared with TRBD2. Germline CDR1 and CDR2: MNHEY and SVGAGI. The length of the CDR3 is 14 residues. V was pared by 8 bases and J by 5 bases, with 6 bases of the junction left unmatched. In DNA, the CDR3 is TGTGCCAGCCTAGCGGGAGTGCGCAACAATGAGCAGTTCTTC. Translating gives CASLAGVRNNEQFF.

This chain links TRBV10-3 with TRBJ1-2; 8 positions match TRBD1. V shed 3 bases and J 8 bases; nucleotides not matched to a gene: 5. Germline CDR1 ENHRY, CDR2 SYGVKD. The CDR3 has 13 amino acids. CDR3 DNA: TGTGCCATCAGTGACGGACAGGGAGGGGGCTACACCTTC. Amino acids: CAISDGQGGGYTF.

The V and J genes are TRBV9 and TRBJ2-1; TRBD2 agrees at 10 bases. The CDR3 consists of 17 residues. V trimming: 2 bases; J trimming: 0 bases; junction bases outside the gene matches: 5. Germline assignment: CDR1 SGDLS and CDR2 YYNGEE. The CDR3 reads CASSVGLAGGSYNEQFF. The CDR3 nucleotides read TGTGCCAGCAGCGTTGGATTAGCGGGAGGCTCCTACAATGAGCAGTTCTTC.

V and J are TRBV12-3 or TRBV12-4 and TRBJ1-2; D remains ambiguous. Between the trimmed V and J ends, which lost 3 bases and 0 bases, there was a span of 5 bases. CDR3 length equals 13 residues. Written as DNA, the CDR3 is TGTGCCAGCAGTTTCGAATCTAACTATGGCTACACCTTC. It codes for CASSFESNYGYTF.

The chain has TRBV3-1 (or the pseudogene TRBV3-2) and TRBJ2-5; TRBD2 matches at 7 bases. Germline-derived CDR1 and CDR2 are LGHDT and YNNKEL (reference sequence). Trimming took 1 base from V and 5 from J; bases not matched to a gene: 4. This CDR3 region has 14 residues. CDR3: CASSQAGAGETQYF. CDR3 nucleotide sequence: TGTGCCAGCAGCCAAGCGGGAGCGGGGGAGACCCAGTACTTC.

V is TRBV15 and J is TRBJ1-1, with D unresolved. Looked up from germline, CDR1 is LNHNV and CDR2 is YYDKDF (reference sequence). Trimming stripped 6 bases from V and 1 base from J, with 15 bases between. This CDR3 has 15 amino acids. The CDR3: CATRPYPLPNTEAFF. In nucleotides, the CDR3 is TGTGCCACCAGACCATACCCATTACCGAACACTGAAGCTTTCTTT.

The V call is TRBV18, the J call TRBJ2-2; D is uncertain. The V gene lost 6 bases and the J gene lost 4 bases, with 18 bases spanning the gap. The CDR3 totals 16 residues. Germline CDR1 and CDR2: KGHSH and LQKENI. CDR3 sequence reads: CASSRHGLKVTGELFF. The CDR3 bases are TGTGCCAGCTCTCGACACGGCTTGAAGGTCACCGGGGAGCTGTTTTTT.

The chain is built from TRBV24-1 and TRBJ2-5; 8 positions agree with TRBD1. Trimming took 2 bases from V and 5 from J; bases not matched to a gene: 6. The germline CDR1 and CDR2 sequences are KGHDR and SFDVKD. The CDR3 contains 15 residues. CDR3 sequence: CATSDSGRGHETQYF. CDR3 DNA: TGTGCCACCAGTGATTCGGGCAGGGGGCATGAGACCCAGTACTTC.

The rearrangement joins TRBV19 to TRBJ1-6; D not resolved. V lost 3 bases to trimming and J lost 0 bases, with 12 bases between them. CDR3 length equals 17 residues. Germline V lookup: CDR1 LNHDA, CDR2 SQIVND (reference sequence). The CDR3 loop is CASSMRPLSSYNSPLHF. CDR3 nucleotides: TGTGCCAGTAGTATGAGACCTTTGAGCTCCTATAATTCACCCCTCCACTTT.

J is TRBJ1-5 and V is TRBV5-6; 9 bases align to TRBD1. V was pared by 3 bases and J by 7 bases, with 8 bases of the junction left unmatched. CDR3 length equals 15 residues. Germline V gene data show CDR1 as SGHDT and CDR2 as YYEEEE. The CDR3 DNA is TGTGCCAGCAGCTACCGGGACAGGGTGGGGCAGCCCCAGCATTTT. Its protein product is CASSYRDRVGQPQHF.

CDR3 nucleotide sequence: TGTGCCAGCGGACAGAACTATGGCTACACCTTC. It yields the protein CASGQNYGYTF. The chain employs TRBV7-2 and TRBJ1-2, with a weak D call TRBD1 (6 bases). Per germline, CDR1 SGHTA and CDR2 FQGNSA. There are 11 residues in the CDR3. V lost 8 bases and J 2 bases, leaving 6 bases between the germline ends.

The V call is TRBV7-2, the J call TRBJ2-5, with 7 bases matching TRBD1. Germline-derived CDR1 and CDR2 are SGHTA and FQGNSA. CDR3 size: 13 residues. V shed 5 bases, J shed 4 bases, and the junction held 4 bases outside the gene matches. CDR3: CASSRRDRETQYF. In nucleotides, the CDR3 is TGTGCCAGCAGCCGCCGGGACAGAGAGACCCAGTACTTC.

V is TRBV20-1 and J is TRBJ1-1, with D possibly TRBD1 on 6 matching bases. In germline, CDR1 is DFQATT, CDR2 SNEGSKA (reference sequence). The CDR3 runs to 15 residues. Trimming removed 3 bases at V and 1 base at J, with 15 bases between. CDR3 region: CSASGGWRENTEAFF. In DNA form, the CDR3 reads TGCAGTGCTAGTGGGGGCTGGCGGGAGAACACTGAAGCTTTCTTT.

The chain carries TRBV11-3 and TRBJ2-1; TRBD2 matches 7 bases. Germline V gives CDR1 SGHNT, CDR2 YENEEA. The CDR3 totals 12 residues. Losses at the gene ends were 4 bases for V and 7 bases for J; bases not matched to a gene: 1. The CDR3 loop is CASSWGGNEQFF. In DNA form, the CDR3 reads TGTGCCAGCAGCTGGGGGGGGAATGAGCAGTTCTTC.

The chain has TRBV29-1 and TRBJ1-2; maybe TRBD1 (5 bases). Trimming took 4 bases from V and 3 from J, leaving 18 bases between them. The CDR3 runs 15 residues. Germline V CDR1 and CDR2: SQVTM, ANQGSEA. CDR3 DNA: TGCAGCGTTGGAGACCCCCTTCAGGGAGACTATGGCTACACCTTC. Translation: CSVGDPLQGDYGYTF.

The chain combines TRBV4-1 with TRBJ1-4, with a tentative D call TRBD1 (6 bases). Germline V gene lookup returns CDR1 MGHRA and CDR2 YSYEKL. V lost 1 base to trimming and J lost 7 bases, with 10 bases between them. This CDR3 is built from 14 residues. For the CDR3, the DNA is TGCGCCAGCAGCCAAGTGGGGGCGCCTGAAAAACTGTTTTTT. Protein product: CASSQVGAPEKLFF.

V usage is TRBV13 and J usage is TRBJ2-7; D may be TRBD2 (6 bases). CDR1 is PRHDT, CDR2 FYEKMQ, per germline (reference sequence). The V end lost 5 bases, the J end lost 2 bases, and 19 bases lay between the germline ends. The CDR3 covers 16 residues. The CDR3 protein is CASSPWRSSATYEQYF. CDR3 nucleotide sequence: TGTGCCAGCAGCCCCTGGCGGTCTAGCGCGACCTACGAGCAGTACTTC.

The J gene is TRBJ2-1, the V gene TRBV24-1, with D possibly being TRBD1 or TRBD2 (5 bases each). Trimming cost V 9 bases and J 4 bases, with 15 bases left between them. Germline loops: CDR1 KGHDR, CDR2 SFDVKD. This CDR3 comprises 14 residues. Here the CDR3 reads CATAPGPPYNEQFF. The CDR3 coding sequence is TGTGCCACCGCACCGGGACCCCCTTACAATGAGCAGTTCTTC.

The chain carries TRBV15 and TRBJ2-1; 12 bases map to TRBD2. V lost 2 bases to trimming and J lost 5 bases; unmatched junction nucleotides: 4. Germline CDR1 LNHNV, CDR2 YYDKDF (reference sequence). The CDR3 runs to 16 residues. The CDR3 reads CATSRRTSGVNNEQFF. The CDR3 nucleotides are TGTGCCACCAGCAGAAGGACTAGCGGGGTTAACAATGAGCAGTTCTTC.

The rearrangement joins TRBV24-1 to TRBJ2-1; 13 positions agree with TRBD2. Trimming at V came to 4 bases and at J to 7 bases, leaving 6 bases not matched to a gene. The CDR3 has 16 residues. Germline-derived CDR1 and CDR2 are KGHDR and SFDVKD. CDR3 sequence (DNA): TGTGCCACCAGTGAAACGGGACTAGCGGGGAAAAATGAGCAGTTCTTC. Protein product: CATSETGLAGKNEQFF.

The genes are TRBV19 and TRBJ2-3; D not resolved. CDR3 length: 12 amino acids. Germline lookup yields CDR1 LNHDA and CDR2 SQIVND (reference sequence). V was trimmed by 11 bases and J by 4 bases, leaving 13 bases between them. The CDR3 DNA follows: TGTGCCTCCTCCCCCGGCGCAGATACGCAGTATTTT. This codes for CASSPGADTQYF.